What follows are 20 T cell receptor beta chains derived from one specimen sequenced in a study of blood T cell repertoires in COVID-19 (dated by TCRdb to about 2020). The library relied on the immunoSEQ multiplex PCR assay. TCRdb took over this immuneACCESS table, retaining in-frame rearrangements with V and J assigned. Such tables are incomplete; in checked studies, under half of the missing clones stem from an unresolved V gene, and the remainder is unexplained. Within this sample are about 61,000 clones, with about 88% of them counted one time only. In total, the top ten clones hold around 21% of the sample. Sequenced input: peripheral blood. These receptors came from a woman aged 45-60 years with active or convalescent COVID-19.

This chain links TRBV2 with TRBJ1-2; 9 bases map to TRBD1. The CDR3 consists of 12 residues. From germline, CDR1 is SNHLY and CDR2 FYNNEI. The ends lost 5 bases at V and 8 bases at J; junction bases unmatched: 3. The CDR3 reads CASSRTGEGYTF. The DNA of the CDR3 is TGTGCCAGCAGTAGGACAGGGGAGGGCTACACCTTC.

This sequence joins TRBV9 and TRBJ2-7; the match to TRBD2 covers 7 bases. The CDR3 has 15 residues. Germline V gene lookup returns CDR1 SGDLS and CDR2 YYNGEE. Germline trimming cut 3 bases from V and 3 bases from J; bases unmatched to any gene: 9. The CDR3 sequence: CASSEGGGDLYEQYF. The CDR3 DNA reads as TGTGCCAGCAGCGAGGGCGGGGGAGACCTCTACGAGCAGTACTTC. The whole variable domain, filled in from reference TRBV9 and TRBJ2-7, reads DSGVTQTPKHLITATGQRVTLRCSPRSGDLSVYWYQQSLDQGLQFLIQYYNGEERAKGNILERFSAQQFPDLHSELNLSSLELGDSALYFCASSEGGGDLYEQYFGPGTRLTVT.

This chain joins TRBV27 and TRBJ1-5; TRBD1 is a possible D gene (5 bases). The CDR3 has 15 amino acids. CDR1 and CDR2 (germline): MNHEY, SMNVEV (reference sequence). With 2 bases removed from V and 3 bases from J, the gap between germline ends came to 11 bases. DNA for the CDR3: TGTGCCAGCAGTTTAGGCGCAGGGATCAATCAGCCCCAGCATTTT. The encoded protein is CASSLGAGINQPQHF.

CDR3 nucleotide sequence: TGTGCCAGCAGCTTTGACAGGGGAGAGAACTATGGCTACACCTTC. As protein: CASSFDRGENYGYTF. This sequence joins TRBV5-4 and TRBJ1-2; 8 bases are shared with TRBD1. From germline, CDR1 is SGHNT and CDR2 YYREEE (reference sequence). The CDR3 consists of 15 residues. Trimming removed 2 bases from V and 2 bases from J; junction bases left unmatched: 5.

In DNA form, the CDR3 reads TGTGCCAGCAGCAAAAGGGGTTCGGCCAGGGGGAACACTGAAGCTTTCTTT. It yields the protein CASSKRGSARGNTEAFF. The chain is built from TRBV21-1 and TRBJ1-1; the DNA was not compared with TRBD1, the D call given in the table. TRBV21-1 counts as a pseudogene. This CDR3 is built from 17 residues.

The chain carries TRBV27 and TRBJ2-7, with TRBD2 as a possible D gene (6 bases). The V and J ends lost 6 bases and 7 bases respectively, with 16 bases between them. The CDR3 runs to 13 residues. Germline V lookup: CDR1 MNHEY, CDR2 SMNVEV (reference sequence). CDR3: CASSRGGTPEQYF. In DNA, the CDR3 is TGTGCCAGCAGCCGCGGCGGGACCCCTGAGCAGTACTTC.

This chain uses TRBV3-1 (or the pseudogene TRBV3-2) with TRBJ1-6; D gene unclear. With 3 bases removed from V and 9 bases from J, the gap between germline ends came to 21 bases. From germline, CDR1 is LGHDT and CDR2 YNNKEL (reference sequence). CDR3 length: 17 residues. This CDR3 is CASSQRADPMGPSPLHF. DNA of the CDR3: TGTGCCAGCAGCCAGAGGGCGGACCCAATGGGCCCTTCACCCCTCCACTTT.

This rearrangement joins TRBV27 to TRBJ2-5; TRBD2 agrees at 11 bases. Trimming removed 5 bases from V and 6 bases from J; junction bases left unmatched: 14. The germline gives CDR1 MNHEY, CDR2 SMNVEV (reference sequence). The CDR3 consists of 17 residues. CDR3 nucleotides: TGTGCCAGCAGTGGCATGAATAGCGGGGGGGCCAGAAAGACCCAGTACTTC. Its protein is CASSGMNSGGARKTQYF.

The chain recombines TRBV12-5 with TRBJ2-7; 12 bases line up with TRBD2. Per the germline V gene, CDR1 is LGHNT and CDR2 is FRNRAP. CDR3 length: 13 amino acids. V lost 6 bases and J lost 4; bases outside the gene matches: 1. The CDR3 region has the DNA TGTGCTAGTGGGACTAGCGGGAGTTACGAGCAGTACTTC. Its protein product is CASGTSGSYEQYF.

The chain joins TRBV19 to TRBJ2-3; TRBD2 matches at 11 bases. Germline CDR1 LNHDA, CDR2 SQIVND (reference sequence). This CDR3 contains 17 residues. Trimming took 3 bases from V and 2 from J; bases not matched to a gene: 7. CDR3 nucleotide sequence: TGTGCCAGTAGTATGGAGGGACTAGCGGTATTCACAGATACGCAGTATTTT. Translation: CASSMEGLAVFTDTQYF.

V and J are TRBV9 and TRBJ2-3; possibly TRBD1 for D (5 bases). The CDR3 covers 17 residues. CDR1 is SGDLS and CDR2 is YYNGEE in the germline V gene. Trimming cost V 3 bases and J 4 bases, with 21 bases left between them. As DNA, the CDR3 is TGTGCCAGCAGCGCAGCCCTTAAATCAGGGATCGCAGATACGCAGTATTTT. This translates into CASSAALKSGIADTQYF.

The chain recombines TRBV18 with TRBJ2-2, with D perhaps TRBD1 (6 bases). V was pared by 2 bases and J by 9 bases, with 7 bases between. CDR1 KGHSH and CDR2 LQKENI come from the germline V gene. The CDR3 is 12 residues long. CDR3: CASSPTGRELFF. The CDR3 DNA follows: TGTGCCAGCTCACCAACAGGGAGGGAGCTGTTTTTT.

The V and J genes are TRBV6-5 and TRBJ2-1, with TRBD1 identical over 7 bases. This CDR3 contains 15 residues. Germline CDR1 is MNHEY and CDR2 is SVGAGI. The J segment lost 3 bases and the V segment lost 0 bases, leaving 2 bases of the junction unmatched. CDR3 in DNA: TGTGCCAGCAGTTACTCCGGACAGGACTACAATGAGCAGTTCTTC. This sequence encodes CASSYSGQDYNEQFF.

The chain has TRBV12-3 or TRBV12-4 and TRBJ2-7; D gene unclear. The germline V and J ends were trimmed by 3 bases and 4 bases, with 7 bases remaining between them. The CDR3 runs to 12 residues. The CDR3 DNA is TGTGCCAGCAGTTTCGACTCGTACGAGCAGTACTTC. As protein: CASSFDSYEQYF.

The chain links TRBV27 to TRBJ2-5, with D perhaps matching TRBD2 (6 bases). CDR3 length: 17 residues. Germline V gene data show CDR1 as MNHEY and CDR2 as SMNVEV (reference sequence). Deletions cut 6 bases from V and 2 bases from J, with 22 bases between. CDR3 sequence reads: CASSPPSIAGTQETQYF. The CDR3 nucleotides are TGTGCCAGCAGCCCTCCGTCTATTGCGGGGACTCAAGAGACCCAGTACTTC.

V gene TRBV5-1 combines with J gene TRBJ1-1; D is unclear. Germline lookup yields CDR1 SGHRS and CDR2 YFSETQ. This CDR3 is built from 14 residues. V shed 4 bases and J shed 1 base, with 11 bases lying between them. CDR3 in DNA: TGCGCCAGCAGCGGGAGATTGGCGAACACTGAAGCTTTCTTT. Protein: CASSGRLANTEAFF. The full variable domain, with the rest looked up from reference TRBV5-1 and TRBJ1-1, is KAGVTQTPRYLIKTRGQQVTLSCSPISGHRSVSWYQQTPGQGLQFLFEYFSETQRNKGNFPGRFSGRQFSNSRSEMNVSTLELGDSALYLCASSGRLANTEAFFGQGTRLTVV.

V gene TRBV5-4 combines with J gene TRBJ1-1; D not resolved. Germline loops: CDR1 SGHNT, CDR2 YYREEE (reference sequence). The CDR3 has 13 amino acids. V lost 3 bases to trimming and J lost 3 bases, with 9 bases between them. The CDR3 DNA sequence: TGTGCCAGCAGCTCTGTACAATACACTGAAGCTTTCTTT. Protein product: CASSSVQYTEAFF. Full variable domain (rest looked up from reference TRBV5-4 and TRBJ1-1): ETGVTQSPTHLIKTRGQQVTLRCSSQSGHNTVSWYQQALGQGPQFIFQYYREEENGRGNFPPRFSGLQFPNYSSELNVNALELDDSALYLCASSSVQYTEAFFGQGTRLTVV.

The chain couples TRBV9 to TRBJ2-3; D is undetermined. The CDR3 runs to 16 residues. Germline CDR1 SGDLS, CDR2 YYNGEE. Trimming stripped 0 bases from V and 2 bases from J, with 13 bases between. CDR3 loop: CASSVGAGITTDTQYF. The CDR3 bases are TGTGCCAGCAGCGTAGGAGCAGGCATTACCACAGATACGCAGTATTTT.

The chain recombines TRBV3-1 (or the pseudogene TRBV3-2) with TRBJ2-1, with 8 bases aligning to TRBD2. The junction had 9 bases not matched to a gene; V was cut back by 5 bases and J by 6 bases. The CDR3 runs 15 residues. Per the germline V gene, CDR1 is LGHDT and CDR2 is YNNKEL (reference sequence). The CDR3 is CASSKGSGSLNEQFF. The CDR3 bases are TGTGCCAGCAGCAAGGGAAGCGGGAGTCTCAATGAGCAGTTCTTC.

The CDR3: CASALSRGGGTEAFF. CDR3 coding DNA: TGTGCCAGCGCCCTCTCCCGGGGCGGGGGGACTGAAGCTTTCTTT. This rearrangement joins TRBV2 to TRBJ1-1; a possible D gene is TRBD1 (5 bases). This CDR3 contains 15 residues. V gave up 8 bases and J gave up 5 bases, with 21 bases separating them. Germline assignment: CDR1 SNHLY and CDR2 FYNNEI.